These T cell receptor beta chains were read from a single sample in a study of blood T cell repertoires in COVID-19. The assay was immunoSEQ multiplex PCR, and TCRdb's table has in-frame clones only and misses some. The top ten clones hold 4.5% to 7% of a sample with just over 200,000 clones, around three quarters of them seen once. Sequencing used peripheral blood. The receptors here all came from a woman in her seventies with acute or convalescent COVID-19. Each CDR3 is given with its conserved first and last residue. Each record gives: D gene, J gene, V gene, clone size, CDR3 DNA, CDR3 protein. The D gene is left open where the match is weak. Some rows have no size entry. The others give once, few or many, or a class for an expanded clone.

d_call: TRBD2; j_call: TRBJ2-2; v_call: TRBV5-1; clone_size: -; cdr3_nt: TGCGCCAGCAGCTTACCTAGCGGGCAGACCGGGGAGCTGTTTTTT; cdr3_aa: CASSLPSGQTGELFF
d_call: TRBD2; j_call: TRBJ2-1; v_call: TRBV11-2; clone_size: -; cdr3_nt: TGTGCCAGCAGCTTCACCCGGCTAGCGGGAGTCGGAGGTGAGCAGTTCTTC; cdr3_aa: CASSFTRLAGVGGEQFF
d_call: -; j_call: TRBJ1-4; v_call: TRBV2; clone_size: -; cdr3_nt: TGTGCCAGCACAATTCCAACTAATGAAAAACTGTTTTTT; cdr3_aa: CASTIPTNEKLFF
d_call: TRBD2; j_call: TRBJ2-7; v_call: TRBV6-6; clone_size: -; cdr3_nt: TGTGCCAGCAGTTACACTAGCGGGAGTTACGAGCAGTACTTC; cdr3_aa: CASSYTSGSYEQYF
d_call: -; j_call: TRBJ2-3; v_call: TRBV28; clone_size: -; cdr3_nt: TGTGCCACCTATAAGGCGGTCACAGATACGCAGTATTTT; cdr3_aa: CATYKAVTDTQYF
d_call: TRBD1; j_call: TRBJ1-6; v_call: TRBV28; clone_size: -; cdr3_nt: TGTGCCAGCAGGCCGGGACAGCAGAATTCACCCCTCCACTTT; cdr3_aa: CASRPGQQNSPLHF
d_call: -; j_call: TRBJ1-1; v_call: TRBV6-5; clone_size: few; cdr3_nt: TGTGCCAGCAGTTACGTTTCTACAGGCGCGAACACTGAAGCTTTCTTT; cdr3_aa: CASSYVSTGANTEAFF
d_call: TRBD1; j_call: TRBJ1-4; v_call: TRBV18; clone_size: -; cdr3_nt: TGTGCCAGCTCACACCGCGGACAGGGGGCGGGAGAAAAACTGTTTTTT; cdr3_aa: CASSHRGQGAGEKLFF
d_call: TRBD1; j_call: TRBJ2-7; v_call: TRBV18; clone_size: few; cdr3_nt: TGTGCCAGCTCCCCGGGACAGGGGCTCTACGAGCAGTACTTC; cdr3_aa: CASSPGQGLYEQYF
d_call: -; j_call: TRBJ1-3; v_call: TRBV11-1; clone_size: once; cdr3_nt: TGTGCCAGCAGCCCCCGCCAGGGGCTTTCTGGAAACACCATATATTTT; cdr3_aa: CASSPRQGLSGNTIYF
d_call: TRBD1; j_call: TRBJ1-6; v_call: TRBV19; clone_size: -; cdr3_nt: TGTGCCAGTAGCCCAGGGGGCCATTCACCCCTCCACTTT; cdr3_aa: CASSPGGHSPLHF
d_call: TRBD1; j_call: TRBJ1-2; v_call: TRBV4-1; clone_size: once; cdr3_nt: TGCGCCAGCAGCCAAGCCACAGGGGGGAGTGGCTACACCTTC; cdr3_aa: CASSQATGGSGYTF
d_call: -; j_call: TRBJ1-5; v_call: TRBV30; clone_size: -; cdr3_nt: TGTGCCTGGACAGGGGATAGCAATCAGCCCCAGCATTTT; cdr3_aa: CAWTGDSNQPQHF
d_call: -; j_call: TRBJ2-2; v_call: TRBV5-4; clone_size: few; cdr3_nt: TGTGCCAGCAGCTTGGGGCCGAACACCGGGGAGCTGTTTTTT; cdr3_aa: CASSLGPNTGELFF
d_call: -; j_call: TRBJ1-1; v_call: TRBV11-3; clone_size: -; cdr3_nt: TGTGCCAGCAGCTTAAATGCAGGGACTGAAGCTTTCTTT; cdr3_aa: CASSLNAGTEAFF
d_call: TRBD2; j_call: TRBJ2-1; v_call: TRBV30; clone_size: -; cdr3_nt: TGTGCCTGGAGTCCCCGGGGGGTGAGGTTTGCCTACAATGAGCAGTTCTTC; cdr3_aa: CAWSPRGVRFAYNEQFF
d_call: -; j_call: TRBJ2-7; v_call: TRBV4-1; clone_size: -; cdr3_nt: TGCGCCAGCAGCCCCAGGCCCGTCTCGGACGAGCAGTACTTC; cdr3_aa: CASSPRPVSDEQYF
d_call: TRBD2; j_call: TRBJ2-7; v_call: TRBV28; clone_size: -; cdr3_nt: TGTGCCAGCACATCGGGTAGCGGGTCCTACGAGCAGTACTTC; cdr3_aa: CASTSGSGSYEQYF
d_call: TRBD1; j_call: TRBJ2-7; v_call: TRBV19; clone_size: -; cdr3_nt: TGTGCCAGTAGTAGGACAGGGTTTGCTTCCTACGAGCAGTACTTC; cdr3_aa: CASSRTGFASYEQYF